One T cell receptor (beta chain) is described in this entry. This clonotype has a handful of counts. What antigen it recognizes has not been identified. Base qualities are missing; no much larger clone stands one base away. Sample time point, as interpreted from the label and publication: healthy volunteer bleed at 6 weeks. Total RNA was extracted from unfractionated whole blood collected in Tempus Blood RNA tubes. Roughly five healthy volunteers acted as controls for TCR sequencing and had blood drawn at day 0, 2 weeks and 6 weeks. The entry originates in a study of human T cells and chemical hapten exposure (dated by TCRdb to the early 2020s). Background on the whole study: Libraries were combined into a pool for sequencing, and differences in TCR yield between samples came mainly from small differences in library volumes within the pool. From each blood RNA sample, both TCR alpha and TCR beta chains were sequenced. In alopecia patients, the study followed how the peripheral blood TCR repertoire changed in vivo over primary and secondary sensitization to diphenylcyclopropenone (DPC), a hapten.

Sequences MNHEY (CDR1) and SMNVEV (CDR2) are obtained from the germline V gene (reference sequence). CDR3 length: 15 amino acids, cysteine to phenylalanine. Only the CDR3 region is kept as DNA, spanning 45 bases read in frame from base 1. A distance of 16 bases separates the germline ends of V and J, which lose 5 bases and 5 bases respectively. What the research found in general, with its limitations: After repeated subsampling, changes were observed in the strength of the expansion versus patch-test correlation and in the threshold at which the correlation became significant. DPC sensitization did not change how many TCRs were above 1 in 1000 frequency, and no evidence was found of alterations in global repertoire structure.

Libraries were made using RACE. The reads were generated on a NextSeq 500. Library preparation attached unique molecular identifiers to individual cDNA molecules for quantitative, reproducible TCR counting. The authors processed their data as follows. The median number of TCRs per sample was over 85,000, ranging from roughly 23,224 to 700,000. The Decombinator software suite was used to annotate V, J and CDR3 in the TCR reads. To make PS versus PT1 abundance plots, every sample was subsampled to the same number of TCRs (28,000). Expanded TCRs were defined as absent before sensitization and observed at least eight times at the 2-week time point. Clones were called with MiXCR by TCRdb after fastp trimmed the public reads at Q25, and only in-frame beta chains were retained. Every CDR3 protein is listed once, alongside the most common genes and DNA of its rows. The V and J calls here are based on TCRdb, not the publication. The table for this sample lists fewer than 85,000 distinct CDR3 sequences; 8.6% of them were counted only once. The biggest ten clones account for approximately 1.5% of the sample.

Sequenced sample: whole blood. The chain uses TRBV27 and TRBJ1-5; the D gene is possibly TRBD1, with 5 bases matching. The receptor's source is a male donor in good health. Some clones in this sample may be carry-over from other donors' samples. The nucleotide sequence reads TGTGCCAGCAGTCAGCGGGACGGTCTCGATCAGCCCCAGCATTTT. It is translated as CASSQRDGLDQPQHF.